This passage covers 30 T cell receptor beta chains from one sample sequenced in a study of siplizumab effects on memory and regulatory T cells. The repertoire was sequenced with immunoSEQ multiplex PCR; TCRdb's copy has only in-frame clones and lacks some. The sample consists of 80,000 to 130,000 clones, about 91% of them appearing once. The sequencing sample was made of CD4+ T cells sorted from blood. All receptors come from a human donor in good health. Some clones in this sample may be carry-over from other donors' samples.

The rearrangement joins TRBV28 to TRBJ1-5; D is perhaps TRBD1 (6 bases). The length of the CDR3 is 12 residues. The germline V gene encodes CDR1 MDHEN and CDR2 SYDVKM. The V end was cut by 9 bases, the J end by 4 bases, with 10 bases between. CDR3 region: CASKTGNQPQHF. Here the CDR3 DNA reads TGTGCCAGTAAAACAGGGAATCAGCCCCAGCATTTT.

CDR3: CASSARLASSYNEQFF. CDR3 DNA: TGTGCCAGCAGCGCAAGACTAGCAAGCTCCTACAATGAGCAGTTCTTC. The chain has TRBV7-3 and TRBJ2-1, with 7 bases matching TRBD2. The germline V gene encodes CDR1 SGHTA and CDR2 FQGTGA. The junction had 7 bases not matched to a gene; V was cut back by 5 bases and J by 0 bases. This CDR3 has 16 amino acids.

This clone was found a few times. CDR3 amino acids: CATSPPGVAGTGELFF. The CDR3 DNA follows: TGTGCCACCTCCCCCCCCGGTGTAGCGGGAACCGGGGAGCTGTTTTTT. The chain combines TRBV2 with TRBJ2-2; TRBD2 aligns across 8 bases. Germline V gene data show CDR1 as SNHLY and CDR2 as FYNNEI. V dropped 10 bases and J dropped 5; count of bases not matched to a gene: 15. This CDR3 region has 16 residues. Variable domain in full (rest from reference TRBV2 and TRBJ2-2): EPEVTQTPSHQVTQMGQEVILRCVPISNHLYFYWYRQILGQKVEFLVSFYNNEISEKSEIFDDQFSVERPDGSNFTLKIRSTKLEDSAMYFCATSPPGVAGTGELFFGEGSRLTVL.

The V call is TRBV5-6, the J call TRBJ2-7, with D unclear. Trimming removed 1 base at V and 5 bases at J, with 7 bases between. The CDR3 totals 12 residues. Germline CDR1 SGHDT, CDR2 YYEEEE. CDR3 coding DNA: TGTGCCAGCAGCTTGTTGTTCGACGAGCAGTACTTC. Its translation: CASSLLFDEQYF.

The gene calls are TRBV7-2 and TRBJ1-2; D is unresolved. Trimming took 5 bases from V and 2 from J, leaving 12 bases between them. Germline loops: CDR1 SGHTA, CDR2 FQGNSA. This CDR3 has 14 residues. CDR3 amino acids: CASSRRTVNYGYTF. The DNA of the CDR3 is TGTGCCAGCAGCCGCCGGACTGTGAACTATGGCTACACCTTC.

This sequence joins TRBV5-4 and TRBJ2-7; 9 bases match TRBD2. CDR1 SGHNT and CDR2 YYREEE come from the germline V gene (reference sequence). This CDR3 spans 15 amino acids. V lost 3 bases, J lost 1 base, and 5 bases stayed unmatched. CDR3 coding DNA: TGTGCCAGCAGCTCCAGAAGCGGGGGGTCCTACGAGCAGTACTTC. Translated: CASSSRSGGSYEQYF. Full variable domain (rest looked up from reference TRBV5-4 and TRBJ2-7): ETGVTQSPTHLIKTRGQQVTLRCSSQSGHNTVSWYQQALGQGPQFIFQYYREEENGRGNFPPRFSGLQFPNYSSELNVNALELDDSALYLCASSSRSGGSYEQYFGPGTRLTVT.

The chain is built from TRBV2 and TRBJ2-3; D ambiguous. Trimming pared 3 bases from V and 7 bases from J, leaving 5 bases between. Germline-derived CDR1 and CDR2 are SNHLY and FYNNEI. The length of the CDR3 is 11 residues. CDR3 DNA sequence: TGTGCCAGCAGTGACCTAAATACGCAGTATTTT. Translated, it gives CASSDLNTQYF.

The CDR3, as DNA: TGTGCCAGCAGCATCGTCGGCAATGAGCAGTTCTTC. Translated: CASSIVGNEQFF. The J gene is TRBJ2-1, the V gene TRBV9; D gene ambiguous. CDR3 size: 12 residues. Trimming took off 4 bases at V and 6 bases at J, with 8 bases between the two ends. CDR1 SGDLS and CDR2 YYNGEE come from the germline V gene.

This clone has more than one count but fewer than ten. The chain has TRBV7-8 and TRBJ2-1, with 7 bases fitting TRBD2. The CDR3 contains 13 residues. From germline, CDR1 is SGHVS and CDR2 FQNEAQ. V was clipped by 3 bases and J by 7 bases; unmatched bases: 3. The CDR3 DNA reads TGTGCCAGCAGCTTTAGCGGGTTGAATGAGCAGTTCTTC. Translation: CASSFSGLNEQFF.

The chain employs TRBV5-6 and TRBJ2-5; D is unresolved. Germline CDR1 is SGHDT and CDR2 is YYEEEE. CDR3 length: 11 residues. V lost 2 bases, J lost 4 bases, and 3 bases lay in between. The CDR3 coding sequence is TGTGCCAGCAGCTTCTCAGAGACCCAGTACTTC. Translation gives CASSFSETQYF. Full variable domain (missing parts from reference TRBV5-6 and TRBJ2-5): DAGVTQSPTHLIKTRGQQVTLRCSPKSGHDTVSWYQQALGQGPQFIFQYYEEEERQRGNFPDRFSGHQFPNYSSELNVNALLLGDSALYLCASSFSETQYFGPGTRLLVL.

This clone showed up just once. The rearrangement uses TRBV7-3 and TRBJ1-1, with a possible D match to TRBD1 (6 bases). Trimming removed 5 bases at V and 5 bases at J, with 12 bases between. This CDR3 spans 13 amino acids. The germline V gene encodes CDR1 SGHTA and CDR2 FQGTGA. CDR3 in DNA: TGTGCCAGCAGCGCCAGGGGCGGAACTGAAGCTTTCTTT. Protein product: CASSARGGTEAFF.

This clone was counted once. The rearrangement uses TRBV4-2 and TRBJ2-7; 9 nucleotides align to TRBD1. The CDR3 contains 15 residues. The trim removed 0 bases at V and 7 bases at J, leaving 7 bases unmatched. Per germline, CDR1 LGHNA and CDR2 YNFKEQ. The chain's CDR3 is CASSQDGGQGQEQYF. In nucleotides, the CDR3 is TGTGCCAGCAGCCAAGATGGCGGACAGGGGCAGGAGCAGTACTTC.

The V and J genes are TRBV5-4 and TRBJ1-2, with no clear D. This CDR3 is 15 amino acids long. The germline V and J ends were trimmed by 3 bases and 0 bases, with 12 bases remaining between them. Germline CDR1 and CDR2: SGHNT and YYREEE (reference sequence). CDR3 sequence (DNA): TGTGCCAGCAGCTCCCCTGGCCGTTCTAACTATGGCTACACCTTC. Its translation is CASSSPGRSNYGYTF.

The CDR3 reads CASSVGLAGGLTDTQYF. The CDR3 bases are TGTGCCAGCAGCGTAGGACTAGCGGGAGGGTTGACAGATACGCAGTATTTT. This sequence joins TRBV9 and TRBJ2-3, with 14 nucleotides matching TRBD2. Germline CDR1 reads SGDLS; CDR2 reads YYNGEE. The V gene end was trimmed by 0 bases and the J gene end by 3 bases; junction bases not matched to a gene: 3. CDR3 length equals 17 residues.

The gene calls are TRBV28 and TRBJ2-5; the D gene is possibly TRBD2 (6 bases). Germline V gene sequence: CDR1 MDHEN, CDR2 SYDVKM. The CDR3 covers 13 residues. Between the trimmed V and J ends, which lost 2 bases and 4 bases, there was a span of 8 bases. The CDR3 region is CASSLGSGETQYF. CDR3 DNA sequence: TGTGCCAGCAGTTTAGGTAGCGGAGAGACCCAGTACTTC.

The CDR3 DNA reads as TGCAGCGTTGATACCGGGCCCCAGAACACTGAAGCTTTCTTT. It encodes CSVDTGPQNTEAFF. J is TRBJ1-1 and V is TRBV29-1; D unresolved. The germline CDR1 and CDR2 sequences are SQVTM and ANQGSEA. The V end was cut by 3 bases, the J end by 1 base, with 12 bases between. The CDR3 is 14 residues long.

CDR3 in amino acids: CASSPGGTGVRETQYF. CDR3 nucleotides: TGTGCCAGCAGCCCCGGAGGGACAGGGGTCCGTGAGACCCAGTACTTC. The chain is built from TRBV5-4 and TRBJ2-5; 10 nucleotides agree with TRBD1. This CDR3 has 16 amino acids. Germline V gene lookup returns CDR1 SGHNT and CDR2 YYREEE (reference sequence). J lost 5 bases, V lost 4 bases, and 11 bases had no gene match.

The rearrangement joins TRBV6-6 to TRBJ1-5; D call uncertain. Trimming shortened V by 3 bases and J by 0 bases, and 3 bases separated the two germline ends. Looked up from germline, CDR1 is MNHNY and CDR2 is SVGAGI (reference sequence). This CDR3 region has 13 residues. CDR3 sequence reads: CASSYNSNQPQHF. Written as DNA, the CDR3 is TGTGCCAGCAGTTATAATAGCAATCAGCCCCAGCATTTT.

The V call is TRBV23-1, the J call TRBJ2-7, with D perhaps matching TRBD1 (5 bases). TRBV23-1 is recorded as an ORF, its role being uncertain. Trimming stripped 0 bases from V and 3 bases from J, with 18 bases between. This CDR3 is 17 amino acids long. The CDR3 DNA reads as TGCGCCAGCAGTCAATCTCCCGCCCCTGCCAGGGTCTACGAGCAGTACTTC. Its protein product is CASSQSPAPARVYEQYF.

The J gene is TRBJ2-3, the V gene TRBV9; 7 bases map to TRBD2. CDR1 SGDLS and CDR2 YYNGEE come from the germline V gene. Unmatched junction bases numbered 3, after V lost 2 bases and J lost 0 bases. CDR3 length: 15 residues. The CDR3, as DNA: TGTGCCAGCAGCGTGCTAGCGGCTAGCACAGATACGCAGTATTTT. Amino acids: CASSVLAASTDTQYF.

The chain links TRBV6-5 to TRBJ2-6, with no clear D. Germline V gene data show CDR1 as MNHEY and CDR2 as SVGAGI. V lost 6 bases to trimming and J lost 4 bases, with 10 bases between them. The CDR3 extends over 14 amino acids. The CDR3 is CASSYLGGANVLTF. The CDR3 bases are TGTGCCAGCAGCTACCTAGGCGGGGCCAACGTCCTGACTTTC.

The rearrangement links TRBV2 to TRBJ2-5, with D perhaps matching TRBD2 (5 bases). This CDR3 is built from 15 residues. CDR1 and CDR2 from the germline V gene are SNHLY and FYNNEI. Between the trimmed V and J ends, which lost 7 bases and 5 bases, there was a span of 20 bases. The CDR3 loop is CASTRTQPLEETQYF. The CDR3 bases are TGTGCCAGCACCAGGACTCAACCCCTGGAGGAGACCCAGTACTTC.

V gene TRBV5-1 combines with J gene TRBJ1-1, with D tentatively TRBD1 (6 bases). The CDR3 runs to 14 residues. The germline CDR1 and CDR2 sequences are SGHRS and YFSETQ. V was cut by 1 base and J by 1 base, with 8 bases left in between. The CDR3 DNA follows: TGCGCCAGCAGCTTGAGACAGGCGAACACTGAAGCTTTCTTT. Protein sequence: CASSLRQANTEAFF.

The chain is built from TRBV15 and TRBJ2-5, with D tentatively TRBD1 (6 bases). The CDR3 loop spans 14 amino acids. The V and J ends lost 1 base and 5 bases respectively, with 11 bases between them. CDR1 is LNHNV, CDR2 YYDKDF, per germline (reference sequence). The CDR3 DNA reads TGTGCCACCAGCAGAGTTCAGGGGCGGGAGACCCAGTACTTC. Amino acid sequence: CATSRVQGRETQYF.

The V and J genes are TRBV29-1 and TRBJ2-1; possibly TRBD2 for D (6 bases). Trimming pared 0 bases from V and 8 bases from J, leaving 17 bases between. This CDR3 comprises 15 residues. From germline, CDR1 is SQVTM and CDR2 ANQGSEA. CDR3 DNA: TGCAGCGTTGAAGAGGGTCTAGCGTTACTGGATGAGCAGTTCTTC. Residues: CSVEEGLALLDEQFF.

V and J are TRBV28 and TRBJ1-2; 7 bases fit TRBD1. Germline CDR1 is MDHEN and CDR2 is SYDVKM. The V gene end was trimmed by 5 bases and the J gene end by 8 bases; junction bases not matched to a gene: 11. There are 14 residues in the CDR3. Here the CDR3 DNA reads TGTGCCAGCAGTGATACACAGGGGCTAAAAGGCTACACCTTC. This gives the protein CASSDTQGLKGYTF.

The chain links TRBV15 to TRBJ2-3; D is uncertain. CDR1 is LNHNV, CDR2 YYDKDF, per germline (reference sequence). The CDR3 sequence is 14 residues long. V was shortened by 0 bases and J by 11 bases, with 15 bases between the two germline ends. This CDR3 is CATSRDLSGLEQYF. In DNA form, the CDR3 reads TGTGCCACCAGCAGAGATCTATCCGGCCTGGAGCAGTATTTT.

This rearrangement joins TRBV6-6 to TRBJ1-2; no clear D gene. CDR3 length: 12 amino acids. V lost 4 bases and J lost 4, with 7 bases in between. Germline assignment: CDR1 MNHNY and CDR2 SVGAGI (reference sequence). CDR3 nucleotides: TGTGCCAGCAGTTGGAGTGTCTATGGCTACACCTTC. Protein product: CASSWSVYGYTF.

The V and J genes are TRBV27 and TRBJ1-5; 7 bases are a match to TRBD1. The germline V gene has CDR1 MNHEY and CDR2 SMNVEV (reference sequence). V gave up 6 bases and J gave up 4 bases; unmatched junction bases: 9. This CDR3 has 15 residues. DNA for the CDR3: TGTGCCAGCAGCTTCGGGACAGACCTTAATCAGCCCCAGCATTTT. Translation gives CASSFGTDLNQPQHF.

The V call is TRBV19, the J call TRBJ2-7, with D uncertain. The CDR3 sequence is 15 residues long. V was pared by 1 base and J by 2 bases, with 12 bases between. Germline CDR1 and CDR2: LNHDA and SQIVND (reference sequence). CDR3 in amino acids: CASSIGTLTAYEQYF. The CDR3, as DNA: TGTGCCAGTAGTATAGGAACCCTAACTGCCTACGAGCAGTACTTC.